The clone carrying this T cell receptor beta chain showed up many times. These data belong to a study of response to subunit inactivated influenza vaccine. TCRdb used MiXCR to reprocess the RT-PCR reads, holding one entry per CDR3 protein. The sample consists of 560,000 or so distinct CDR3 sequences, 6.5% to 8% of them appearing once. This specimen was PBMCs from blood, taken 23 to 25 months after vaccination. The source is a man between 50 and 69 years old who received an inactivated influenza vaccine.

CDR3: CASSLGQTYNSPLHF. CDR3 DNA: TGTGCCAGCAGTTTAGGGCAGACCTATAATTCACCCCTCCACTTT. The chain recombines TRBV28 with TRBJ1-6; unclear D gene. V was trimmed by 2 bases and J by 2 bases, leaving 7 bases between them. Germline CDR1 is MDHEN and CDR2 is SYDVKM. The CDR3 extends over 15 amino acids.